The source of this T cell receptor beta chain is a study of siplizumab effects on memory and regulatory T cells. A word on this clone: As yet, its antigen is unknown.

CDR3 length equals 13 residues. The V gene end was trimmed by 6 bases and the J gene end by 6 bases; junction bases not matched to a gene: 3. Germline V lookup: CDR1 MNHEY, CDR2 SVGAGI. The study's findings and limits: Naive T cells were seen as more diverse than memory cells and as major alloresponse contributors. Reactions containing siplizumab showed mappable alloreactive CD4+ clones averaging roughly 66% Treg-derived, versus 25% to 30% in controls. Mapping to unstimulated subsets was achieved for only a minor fraction of alloreactive clones.

TCRdb's copy holds only in-frame clones and misses some; the assay was immunoSEQ multiplex PCR. This sample yields over 55,000 clones, of which 75% to 90% are seen a single time; 3% to 4% belongs to the top ten. Sequence data were generated for unstimulated naive, memory, effector memory and TEMRA subsets in a few donor pairs. The J gene is TRBJ1-5, the V gene TRBV6-5, with 9 bases matching TRBD1. The sequence was collected from a human donor in good health. The source material was memory CD4+ T cells sorted from blood. Written as DNA, the CDR3 is TGTGCCAGCAGAAGACAGGGGGGTCAGCCCCAGCATTTT. Translating it yields CASRRQGGQPQHF.